These 14 T cell receptor beta chains were sequenced from one sample in a study of blood T cell repertoires in COVID-19. Clones were read by immunoSEQ multiplex PCR, and TCRdb kept only the in-frame ones, dropping some. Of 61,000 or so clones detected, around 83% appear once; the ten largest clones hold about 4%. The sequenced material came from peripheral blood. Receptors originate from a woman older than 75 with acute or convalescent COVID-19.

V gene TRBV24-1 combines with J gene TRBJ2-3; 8 bases are a match to TRBD2. Germline V gene lookup returns CDR1 KGHDR and CDR2 SFDVKD. The CDR3 is 17 amino acids. Germline trimming cut 2 bases from V and 2 bases from J; bases unmatched to any gene: 8. The CDR3 region has the DNA TGTGCCACCAGTGATTCGGCTAAAGCGGGGGACACAGATACGCAGTATTTT. It encodes CATSDSAKAGDTDTQYF.

The chain combines TRBV9 with TRBJ1-2; the D gene is possibly TRBD1 (6 bases). Germline V lookup: CDR1 SGDLS, CDR2 YYNGEE. This CDR3 has 15 residues. Trimming removed 0 bases from V and 6 bases from J, with 15 bases in between. The CDR3 DNA follows: TGTGCCAGCAGCGTAGACTTCGGGGGGCGCGATGGCTACACCTTC. Translating it yields CASSVDFGGRDGYTF.

V usage is TRBV5-6 and J usage is TRBJ2-7; maybe TRBD2 (5 bases). The CDR3 runs 12 residues. Germline V gives CDR1 SGHDT, CDR2 YYEEEE. With 0 bases removed from V and 6 bases from J, the gap between germline ends came to 7 bases. CDR3 DNA sequence: TGTGCCAGCAGCTTGGCGGGAACCGAGCAGTACTTC. Translated: CASSLAGTEQYF.

CDR3 sequence (DNA): TGTGCCAGCAGCTCACGACACCCCCGAGCGGGGGAAGGCTACACCTTC. It specifies CASSSRHPRAGEGYTF. This rearrangement joins TRBV9 to TRBJ1-2, with D perhaps matching TRBD1 (5 bases). Germline CDR1 and CDR2: SGDLS and YYNGEE. CDR3 size: 16 residues. V shed 4 bases and J shed 8 bases, with 24 bases lying between them.

This clone was picked up a small number of times. The CDR3 here is CATKGLAGTNTGELFF. The CDR3 coding sequence is TGCGCCACCAAGGGACTAGCGGGAACGAACACCGGGGAGCTGTTTTTT. V gene TRBV5-1 combines with J gene TRBJ2-2, with 13 bases aligning to TRBD2. This CDR3 has 16 amino acids. With V trimmed by 9 bases and J by 0 bases, 5 bases remained unmatched. Germline V gene data show CDR1 as SGHRS and CDR2 as YFSETQ.

The V gene is TRBV28, the J gene TRBJ1-5; no firm D call. The CDR3 covers 13 residues. Trimming pared 6 bases from V and 4 bases from J, leaving 10 bases between. CDR1 is MDHEN, CDR2 SYDVKM, per germline. The CDR3, as DNA: TGTGCCAGCAGGACACAGTTTAATCAGCCCCAGCATTTT. This translates into CASRTQFNQPQHF.

V usage is TRBV7-2 and J usage is TRBJ2-2; maybe TRBD1 (5 bases). Per germline, CDR1 SGHTA and CDR2 FQGNSA. V lost 2 bases, J lost 3 bases, and 7 bases lay in between. This CDR3 is 14 amino acids long. CDR3 loop: CASSLQGYTGELFF. DNA of the CDR3: TGTGCCAGCAGCTTACAGGGTTACACCGGGGAGCTGTTTTTT.

The chain is built from TRBV7-2 and TRBJ1-5; the D is unclear. Germline values: CDR1 SGHTA, CDR2 FQGNSA. V lost 1 base and J 4 bases, leaving 8 bases between the germline ends. The CDR3 runs to 14 residues. The chain's CDR3 is CASSLGGLNQPQHF. The DNA of the CDR3 is TGTGCCAGCAGCTTAGGTGGGCTAAATCAGCCCCAGCATTTT.

There are a few counts of this clone. This chain joins TRBV11-3 and TRBJ2-7; 8 nucleotides match TRBD2. Germline V gene lookup returns CDR1 SGHNT and CDR2 YENEEA. V shed 1 base, J shed 0 bases, and the junction held 8 bases outside the gene matches. The CDR3 is 17 amino acids. The CDR3 sequence: CASSLGRGGSSSYEQYF. The CDR3 coding sequence is TGTGCCAGCAGCTTAGGCCGGGGGGGGTCTAGCTCCTACGAGCAGTACTTC.

V and J are TRBV7-9 and TRBJ2-7; TRBD2 agrees at 8 bases. This CDR3 has 18 amino acids. Trimming cost V 1 base and J 4 bases; bases outside gene matches: 15. The V gene's germline CDR1 is SEHNR and CDR2 FQNEAQ (reference sequence). The CDR3 sequence is CASSLVRLAGTERYEQYF. CDR3 sequence (DNA): TGTGCCAGCAGCTTAGTAAGGTTAGCGGGGACTGAGAGATACGAGCAGTACTTC.

The chain carries TRBV7-2 and TRBJ2-7; TRBD2 is a possible D gene (5 bases). Germline loops: CDR1 SGHTA, CDR2 FQGNSA. The length of the CDR3 is 14 residues. V was cut by 2 bases and J by 3 bases, with 11 bases left in between. CDR3 nucleotides: TGTGCCAGCAGCTTAAATTCGGGAAACTACGAGCAGTACTTC. It encodes CASSLNSGNYEQYF.

The chain uses TRBV19 and TRBJ1-1; D is ambiguous. This CDR3 is 15 amino acids long. V shed 1 base and J shed 2 bases, with 11 bases lying between them. Germline V gene data show CDR1 as LNHDA and CDR2 as SQIVND (reference sequence). The CDR3 is CASSIGARGNTEAFF. As DNA, the CDR3 is TGTGCCAGTAGTATAGGGGCTCGGGGTAACACTGAAGCTTTCTTT.

The rearrangement joins TRBV7-3 to TRBJ2-2; 7 bases are shared with TRBD2. The germline gives CDR1 SGHTA, CDR2 FQGTGA. Trimming took 5 bases from V and 1 from J; bases not matched to a gene: 7. The CDR3 is made up of 16 amino acids. This chain's CDR3 is CASSPARGGNTGELFF. CDR3 nucleotides: TGTGCCAGCAGCCCAGCACGCGGGGGGAACACCGGGGAGCTGTTTTTT.

The CDR3 is CASSGGWGTGANVLTF. The CDR3 bases are TGTGCCAGCAGTGGAGGGTGGGGAACTGGGGCCAACGTCCTGACTTTC. The J gene is TRBJ2-6, the V gene TRBV2; possibly TRBD2 for D (5 bases). Trimming cost V 4 bases and J 2 bases, with 12 bases left between them. Germline V gene sequence: CDR1 SNHLY, CDR2 FYNNEI. There are 16 residues in the CDR3.